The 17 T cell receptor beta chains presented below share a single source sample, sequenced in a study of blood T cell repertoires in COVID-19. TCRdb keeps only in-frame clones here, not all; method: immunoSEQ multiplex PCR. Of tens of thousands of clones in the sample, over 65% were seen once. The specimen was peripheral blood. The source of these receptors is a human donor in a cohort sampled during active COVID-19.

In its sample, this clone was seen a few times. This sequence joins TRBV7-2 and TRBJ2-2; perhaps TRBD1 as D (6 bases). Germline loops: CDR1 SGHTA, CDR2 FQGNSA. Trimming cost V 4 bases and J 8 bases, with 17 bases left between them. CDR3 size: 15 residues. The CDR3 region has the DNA TGTGCCAGCAGCTCCGATTGGACAGTGGTTGGGGAGCTGTTTTTT. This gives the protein CASSSDWTVVGELFF.

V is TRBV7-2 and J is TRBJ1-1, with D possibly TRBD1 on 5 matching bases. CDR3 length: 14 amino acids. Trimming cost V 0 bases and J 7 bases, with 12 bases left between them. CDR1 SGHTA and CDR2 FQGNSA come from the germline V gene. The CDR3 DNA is TGTGCCAGCAGCTTAGCGGTACAGGTTCTTGAAGCTTTCTTT. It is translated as CASSLAVQVLEAFF.

The CDR3 nucleotides are TGTGCCAGCAGCCAAGAAGGGACTAGCGTATCCTACGAGCAGTACTTC. Protein product: CASSQEGTSVSYEQYF. V is TRBV4-2 and J is TRBJ2-7; 10 positions match TRBD2. J lost 1 base, V lost 0 bases, and 3 bases had no gene match. This CDR3 comprises 16 residues. CDR1 and CDR2 from the germline V gene are LGHNA and YNFKEQ.

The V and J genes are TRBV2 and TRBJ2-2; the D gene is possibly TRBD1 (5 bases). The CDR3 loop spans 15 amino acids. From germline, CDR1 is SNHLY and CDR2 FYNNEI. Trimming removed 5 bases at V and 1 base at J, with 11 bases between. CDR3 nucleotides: TGTGCCAGCAGTTTTATGGGGCGGAACACCGGGGAGCTGTTTTTT. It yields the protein CASSFMGRNTGELFF.

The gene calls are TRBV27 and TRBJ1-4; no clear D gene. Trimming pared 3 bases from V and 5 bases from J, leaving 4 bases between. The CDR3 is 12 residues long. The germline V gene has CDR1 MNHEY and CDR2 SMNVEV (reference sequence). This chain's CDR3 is CASSFRNEKLFF. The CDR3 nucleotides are TGTGCCAGCAGTTTCCGGAATGAAAAACTGTTTTTT.

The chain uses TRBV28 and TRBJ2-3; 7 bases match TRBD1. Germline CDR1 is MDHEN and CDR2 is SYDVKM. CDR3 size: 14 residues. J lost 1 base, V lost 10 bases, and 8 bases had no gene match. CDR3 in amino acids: CATVGGVGTDTQYF. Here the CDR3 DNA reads TGTGCCACAGTAGGGGGCGTCGGCACAGATACGCAGTATTTT. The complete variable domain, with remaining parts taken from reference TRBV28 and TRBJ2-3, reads DVKVTQSSRYLVKRTGEKVFLECVQDMDHENMFWYRQDPGLGLRLIYFSYDVKMKEKGDIPEGYSVSREKKERFSLILESASTNQTSMYLCATVGGVGTDTQYFGPGTRLTVL.

The CDR3 loop reads CASSDRGDYNEQFF. In nucleotides, the CDR3 is TGTGCCAGTAGTGATAGGGGTGACTACAATGAGCAGTTCTTC. The gene calls are TRBV19 and TRBJ2-1, with D maybe TRBD1 (5 bases). Germline CDR1 and CDR2: LNHDA and SQIVND (reference sequence). Trimming left V 5 bases short and J 3 bases short, with 11 bases between. The CDR3 spans 14 residues. Full variable domain (remainder filled in from reference TRBV19 and TRBJ2-1): DGGITQSPKYLFRKEGQNVTLSCEQNLNHDAMYWYRQDPGQGLRLIYYSQIVNDFQKGDIAEGYSVSREKKESFPLTVTSAQKNPTAFYLCASSDRGDYNEQFFGPGTRLTVL.

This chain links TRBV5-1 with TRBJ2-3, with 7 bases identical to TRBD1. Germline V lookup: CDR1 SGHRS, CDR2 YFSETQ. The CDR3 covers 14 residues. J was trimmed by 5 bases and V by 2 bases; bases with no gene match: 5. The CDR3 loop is CASSFATGEDTQYF. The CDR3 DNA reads TGCGCCAGCAGCTTCGCAACAGGGGAAGATACGCAGTATTTT.

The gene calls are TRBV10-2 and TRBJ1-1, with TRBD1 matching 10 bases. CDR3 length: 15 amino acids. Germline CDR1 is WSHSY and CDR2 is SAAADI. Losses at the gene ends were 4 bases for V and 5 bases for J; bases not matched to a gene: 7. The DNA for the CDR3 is TGCGCCAGCAGTGGGTGGGGACAGGGGAGGACTGAAGCTTTCTTT. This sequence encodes CASSGWGQGRTEAFF.

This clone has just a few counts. The CDR3: CASRGGGSYGYTF. For the CDR3, the DNA is TGTGCCAGCAGGGGAGGGGGAAGCTATGGCTACACCTTC. The chain carries TRBV11-2 and TRBJ1-2; D might be TRBD1 (6 bases). Looked up from germline, CDR1 is SGHAT and CDR2 is FQNNGV. Trimming shortened V by 6 bases and J by 4 bases, and 12 bases separated the two germline ends. The length of the CDR3 is 13 residues.

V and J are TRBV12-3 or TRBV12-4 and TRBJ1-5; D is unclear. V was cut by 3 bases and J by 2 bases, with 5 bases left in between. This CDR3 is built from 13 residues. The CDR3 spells CASSFTGNQPQHF. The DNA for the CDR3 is TGTGCCAGCAGTTTTACGGGCAATCAGCCCCAGCATTTT.

This CDR3 reads CASSPNGDRGNSPLHF. CDR3 in DNA: TGTGCCAGCAGCCCCAATGGGGACAGGGGGAATTCACCCCTCCACTTT. The V and J genes are TRBV7-3 and TRBJ1-6, with 11 bases identical to TRBD1. CDR1 and CDR2 from the germline V gene are SGHTA and FQGTGA. The length of the CDR3 is 16 residues. V shed 5 bases, J shed 7 bases, and the junction held 7 bases outside the gene matches.

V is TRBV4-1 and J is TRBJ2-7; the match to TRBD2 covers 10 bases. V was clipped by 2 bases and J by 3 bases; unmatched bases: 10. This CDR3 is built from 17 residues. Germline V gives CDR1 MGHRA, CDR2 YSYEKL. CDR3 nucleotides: TGCGCCAGCAGCCAAACCAGCGGGAGGGGGATGGGCTACGAGCAGTACTTC. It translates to CASSQTSGRGMGYEQYF.

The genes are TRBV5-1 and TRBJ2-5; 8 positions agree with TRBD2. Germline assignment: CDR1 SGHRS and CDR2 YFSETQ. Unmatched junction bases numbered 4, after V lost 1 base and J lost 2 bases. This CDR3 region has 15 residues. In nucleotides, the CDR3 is TGCGCCAGCAGCTTGTTGGGACTAGAACAAGAGACCCAGTACTTC. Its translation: CASSLLGLEQETQYF. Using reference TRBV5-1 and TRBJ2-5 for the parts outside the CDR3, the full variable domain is KAGVTQTPRYLIKTRGQQVTLSCSPISGHRSVSWYQQTPGQGLQFLFEYFSETQRNKGNFPGRFSGRQFSNSRSEMNVSTLELGDSALYLCASSLLGLEQETQYFGPGTRLLVL.

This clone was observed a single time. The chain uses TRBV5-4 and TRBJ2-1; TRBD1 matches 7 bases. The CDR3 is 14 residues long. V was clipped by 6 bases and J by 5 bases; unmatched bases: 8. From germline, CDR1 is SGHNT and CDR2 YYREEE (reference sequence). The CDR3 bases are TGTGCCAGCAACGACAGGGTTGACGACAATGAGCAGTTCTTC. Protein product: CASNDRVDDNEQFF.

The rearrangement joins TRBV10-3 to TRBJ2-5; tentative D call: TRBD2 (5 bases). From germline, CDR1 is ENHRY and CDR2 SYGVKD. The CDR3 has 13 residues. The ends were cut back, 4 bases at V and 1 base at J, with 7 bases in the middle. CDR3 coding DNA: TGTGCCATCAGTGGAGGGCCCCAAGAGACCCAGTACTTC. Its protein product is CAISGGPQETQYF.

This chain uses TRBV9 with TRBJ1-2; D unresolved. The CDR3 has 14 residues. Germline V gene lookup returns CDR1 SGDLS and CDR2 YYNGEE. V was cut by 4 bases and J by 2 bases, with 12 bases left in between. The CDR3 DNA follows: TGTGCCAGCAGCCCCTTGTCTGCGAACTATGGCTACACCTTC. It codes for CASSPLSANYGYTF. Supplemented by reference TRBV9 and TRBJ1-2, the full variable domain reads DSGVTQTPKHLITATGQRVTLRCSPRSGDLSVYWYQQSLDQGLQFLIQYYNGEERAKGNILERFSAQQFPDLHSELNLSSLELGDSALYFCASSPLSANYGYTFGSGTRLTVV.